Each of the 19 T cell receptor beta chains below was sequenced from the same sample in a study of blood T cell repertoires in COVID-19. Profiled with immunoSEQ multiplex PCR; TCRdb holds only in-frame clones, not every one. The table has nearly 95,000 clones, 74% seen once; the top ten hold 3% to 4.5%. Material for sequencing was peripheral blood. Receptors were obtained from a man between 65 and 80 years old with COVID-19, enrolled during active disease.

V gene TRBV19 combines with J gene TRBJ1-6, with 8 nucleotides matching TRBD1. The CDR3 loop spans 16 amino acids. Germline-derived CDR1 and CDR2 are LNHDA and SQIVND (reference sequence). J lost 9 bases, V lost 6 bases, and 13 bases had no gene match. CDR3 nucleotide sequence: TGTGCCAGTAGATCCTCCCGGACAGGGCAGAGTTCACCCCTCCACTTT. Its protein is CASRSSRTGQSSPLHF.

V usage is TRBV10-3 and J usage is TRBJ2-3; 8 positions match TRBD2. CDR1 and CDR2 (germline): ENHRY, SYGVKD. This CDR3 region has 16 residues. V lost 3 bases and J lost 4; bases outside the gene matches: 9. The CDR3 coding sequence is TGTGCCATCAGTGATTCTAGCGGGTCCTTGTCAGATACGCAGTATTTT. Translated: CAISDSSGSLSDTQYF.

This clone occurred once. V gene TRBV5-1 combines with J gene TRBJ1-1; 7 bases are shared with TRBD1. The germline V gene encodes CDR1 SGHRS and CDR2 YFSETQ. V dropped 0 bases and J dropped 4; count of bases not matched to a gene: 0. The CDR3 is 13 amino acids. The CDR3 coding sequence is TGCGCCAGCAGCTTGGACAGGGGCACTGAAGCTTTCTTT. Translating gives CASSLDRGTEAFF.

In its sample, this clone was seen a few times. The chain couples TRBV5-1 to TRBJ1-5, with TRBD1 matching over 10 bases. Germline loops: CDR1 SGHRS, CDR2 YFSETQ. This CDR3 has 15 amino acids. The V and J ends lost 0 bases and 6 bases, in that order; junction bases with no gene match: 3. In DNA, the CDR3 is TGCGCCAGCAGCTTGGGGACAGGGGGTTTTCAGCCCCAGCATTTT. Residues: CASSLGTGGFQPQHF.

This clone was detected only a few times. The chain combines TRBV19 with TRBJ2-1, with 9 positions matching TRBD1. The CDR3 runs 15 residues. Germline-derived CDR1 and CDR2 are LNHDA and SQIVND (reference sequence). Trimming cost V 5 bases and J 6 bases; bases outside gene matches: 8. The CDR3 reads CASSFPGQGINEQFF. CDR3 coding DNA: TGTGCCAGTAGTTTCCCGGGACAGGGAATCAATGAGCAGTTCTTC.

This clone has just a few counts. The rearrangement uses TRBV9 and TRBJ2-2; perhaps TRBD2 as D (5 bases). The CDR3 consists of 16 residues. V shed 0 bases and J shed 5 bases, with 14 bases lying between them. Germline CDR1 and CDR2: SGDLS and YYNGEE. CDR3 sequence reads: CASSVEGVRGTGELFF. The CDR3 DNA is TGTGCCAGCAGCGTAGAGGGAGTTCGAGGAACCGGGGAGCTGTTTTTT.

CDR3 sequence (DNA): TGTGCCAGCAGGTCTAGCGGGAGCCACGAGCAGTACTTC. Encoded protein: CASRSSGSHEQYF. The chain combines TRBV7-2 with TRBJ2-7, with TRBD2 matching 10 bases. The germline CDR1 and CDR2 sequences are SGHTA and FQGNSA. This CDR3 has 13 residues. Losses at the gene ends were 6 bases for V and 5 bases for J; bases not matched to a gene: 4.

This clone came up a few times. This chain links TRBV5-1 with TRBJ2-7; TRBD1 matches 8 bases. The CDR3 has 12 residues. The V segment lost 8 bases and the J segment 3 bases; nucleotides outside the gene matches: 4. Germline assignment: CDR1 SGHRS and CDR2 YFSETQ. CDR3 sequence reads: CASRGTGYEQYF. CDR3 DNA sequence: TGCGCCAGTAGGGGGACAGGCTACGAGCAGTACTTC.

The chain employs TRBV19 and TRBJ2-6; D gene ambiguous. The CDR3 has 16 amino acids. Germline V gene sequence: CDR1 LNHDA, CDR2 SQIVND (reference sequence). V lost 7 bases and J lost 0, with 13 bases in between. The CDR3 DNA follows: TGTGCCAGTAAGGAACATGCAGGCTCTGGGGCCAACGTCCTGACTTTC. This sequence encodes CASKEHAGSGANVLTF.

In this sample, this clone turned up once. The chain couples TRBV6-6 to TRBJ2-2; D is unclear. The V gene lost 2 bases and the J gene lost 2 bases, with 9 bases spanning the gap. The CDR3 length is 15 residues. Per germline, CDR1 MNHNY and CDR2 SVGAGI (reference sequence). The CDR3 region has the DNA TGTGCCAGCAGTTACGAGCCGGTTAACACCGGGGAGCTGTTTTTT. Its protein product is CASSYEPVNTGELFF.

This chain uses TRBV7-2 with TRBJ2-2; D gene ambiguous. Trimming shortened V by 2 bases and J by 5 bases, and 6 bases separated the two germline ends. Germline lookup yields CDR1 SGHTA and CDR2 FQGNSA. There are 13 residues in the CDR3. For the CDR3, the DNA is TGTGCCAGCAGCTTAAAAGCAACCGGGGAGCTGTTTTTT. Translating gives CASSLKATGELFF.

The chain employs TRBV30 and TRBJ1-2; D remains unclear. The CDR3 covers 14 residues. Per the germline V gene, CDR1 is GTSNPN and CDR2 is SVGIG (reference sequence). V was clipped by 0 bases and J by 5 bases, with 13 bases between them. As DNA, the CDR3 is TGTGCCTGGAGTGTGTCGCGGCGTCCGTATGGCTACACCTTC. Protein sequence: CAWSVSRRPYGYTF.

The CDR3 loop reads CASSSPTGTGGLHEQYF. The CDR3 bases are TGTGCCAGCAGCTCACCTACCGGGACAGGGGGGTTGCACGAGCAGTACTTC. This chain links TRBV11-3 with TRBJ2-7; TRBD1 matches 11 bases. Germline values: CDR1 SGHNT, CDR2 YENEEA. The J segment lost 5 bases and the V segment lost 4 bases, leaving 13 bases of the junction unmatched. This CDR3 has 17 residues.

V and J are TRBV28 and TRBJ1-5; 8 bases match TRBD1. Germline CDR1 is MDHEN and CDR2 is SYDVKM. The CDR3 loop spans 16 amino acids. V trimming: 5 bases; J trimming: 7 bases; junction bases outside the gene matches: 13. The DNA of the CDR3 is TGTGCCAGCAGTCCGTCGGCAGGGGGCTTGCGGCAGCCCCAGCATTTT. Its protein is CASSPSAGGLRQPQHF.

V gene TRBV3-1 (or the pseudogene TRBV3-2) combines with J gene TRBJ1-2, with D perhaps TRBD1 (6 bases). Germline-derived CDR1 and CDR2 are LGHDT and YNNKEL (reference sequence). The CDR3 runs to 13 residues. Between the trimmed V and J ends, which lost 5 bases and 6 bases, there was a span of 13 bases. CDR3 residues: CASSFGTYNGYTF. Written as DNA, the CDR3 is TGTGCCAGCAGCTTCGGGACATACAATGGCTACACCTTC.

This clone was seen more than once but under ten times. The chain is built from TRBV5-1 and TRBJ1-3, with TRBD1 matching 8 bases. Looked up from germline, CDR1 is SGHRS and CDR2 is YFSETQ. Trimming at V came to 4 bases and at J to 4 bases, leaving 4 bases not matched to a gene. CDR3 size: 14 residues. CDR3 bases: TGCGCCAGCAGCCCAGGGGGCGACGGAAACACCATATATTTT. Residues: CASSPGGDGNTIYF.

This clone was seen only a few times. The CDR3 protein is CASSQAAGGPEETQYF. CDR3 bases: TGTGCCAGCAGCCAAGCGGCGGGAGGGCCGGAAGAGACCCAGTACTTC. V is TRBV14 and J is TRBJ2-5; 9 bases match TRBD2. The CDR3 is made up of 16 amino acids. Trimming at V came to 1 base and at J to 3 bases, leaving 6 bases not matched to a gene. Germline-derived CDR1 and CDR2 are SGHDN and FVKESK.

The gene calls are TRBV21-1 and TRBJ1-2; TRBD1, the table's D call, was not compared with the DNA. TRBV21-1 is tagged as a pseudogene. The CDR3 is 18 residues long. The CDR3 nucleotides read TGTGCCAGCAGCAAATTGGGGGACAGGGGGCGCGTTATGGACGGCTACACCTTC. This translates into CASSKLGDRGRVMDGYTF.

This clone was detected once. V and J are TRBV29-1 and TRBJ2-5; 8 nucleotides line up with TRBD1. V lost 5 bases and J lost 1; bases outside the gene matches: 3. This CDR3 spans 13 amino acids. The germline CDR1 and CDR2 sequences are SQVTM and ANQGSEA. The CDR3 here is CSVPGQGQETQYF. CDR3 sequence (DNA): TGCAGCGTTCCCGGACAGGGCCAAGAGACCCAGTACTTC.